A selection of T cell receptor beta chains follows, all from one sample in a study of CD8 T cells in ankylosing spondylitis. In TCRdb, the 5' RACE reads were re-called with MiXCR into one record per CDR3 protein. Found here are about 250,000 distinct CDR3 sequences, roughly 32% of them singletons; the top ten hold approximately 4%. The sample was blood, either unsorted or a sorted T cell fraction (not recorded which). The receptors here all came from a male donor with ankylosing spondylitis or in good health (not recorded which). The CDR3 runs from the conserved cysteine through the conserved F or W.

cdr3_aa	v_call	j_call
CSIRTGGYHYGYTF	TRBV20-1	TRBJ1-2
CASSLEVNGWRSETQYF	TRBV5-1	TRBJ2-5
CASSLEQDVYGYTF	TRBV5-5	TRBJ1-2
CASSLPTGKTDTQYF	TRBV5-5	TRBJ2-3
CASSFGASYEQYF	TRBV12-3/TRBV12-4	TRBJ2-7
CASSLGDSTGELFF	TRBV5-1	TRBJ2-2
CASSLAGTGAYNYGYTF	TRBV5-6	TRBJ1-2
CASSELRVLGLEQYF	TRBV21-1	TRBJ2-7
CASSQSPQTGTGELFF	TRBV3-1	TRBJ2-2
CSAKASSLSEQYF	TRBV20-1	TRBJ2-7
CASSLALGPAYEQYF	TRBV12-3/TRBV12-4	TRBJ2-7
CASSDRTSGESSTDTQYF	TRBV10-2	TRBJ2-3
CSAGGDQPQHF	TRBV20-1	TRBJ1-5
CSATKDRVSLPIYNEQFF	TRBV20-1	TRBJ2-1
CASSEGDDEKLFF	TRBV27	TRBJ1-4
CASSQDNRLAGASGELFF	TRBV4-2	TRBJ2-2
CASSLEGTVVGSSGNTIYF	TRBV13	TRBJ1-3
CASTSNLGQIYEQYF	TRBV27	TRBJ2-7
CASSFTNMGEQYF	TRBV28	TRBJ2-7
CATSRDNQLAVQETQYF	TRBV15	TRBJ2-5
CATSDLGLRGSTDTQYF	TRBV24-1	TRBJ2-3
CASSEEGDQPQHF	TRBV6-1	TRBJ1-5
CSAIQGAGGYTF	TRBV20-1	TRBJ1-2
CASSFLEGGGTDTQYF	TRBV12-3/TRBV12-4	TRBJ2-3
CASSLQWGAGGYTF	TRBV7-8	TRBJ1-2
CASSVSGGAFAVETQYF	TRBV9	TRBJ2-5
CASSYSKWGAGGYTF	TRBV6-5	TRBJ1-2
CSVDEETQYF	TRBV29-1	TRBJ2-5
CASSLYLEPEAFF	TRBV7-9	TRBJ1-1
CASSQETLAGGSTDTQYF	TRBV4-2	TRBJ2-3
CSAQTGPETQYF	TRBV20-1	TRBJ2-5
CASSFFGVGQPQHF	TRBV5-5	TRBJ1-5
CSAQPPRRVGQPQHF	TRBV20-1	TRBJ1-5
CASLGRSTDTQYF	TRBV27	TRBJ2-3
CASSPQRQGRLYF	TRBV7-3	TRBJ2-4
CASSTIQGLSGDEQYF	TRBV5-1	TRBJ2-7
CAWRNRGISYEQYF	TRBV30	TRBJ2-7
CATSLGDNFVAKNIQYF	TRBV15	TRBJ2-4
CASRSDRTGGYTF	TRBV5-6	TRBJ1-2
CSARDPEVEDEKLFF	TRBV20-1	TRBJ1-4
CASSLAGGGAIDTQYF	TRBV12-3/TRBV12-4	TRBJ2-3
CASSWGSSNQPQHF	TRBV25-1	TRBJ1-5
CATLAGGPDTQYF	TRBV10-3	TRBJ2-3
CASSSPDRVETQYF	TRBV12-3/TRBV12-4	TRBJ2-5
CASSPHPGDTQYF	TRBV7-2	TRBJ2-3
CSARVFGGGTSGNTIYF	TRBV20-1	TRBJ1-3
CASSPTTRHEQFF	TRBV7-2	TRBJ2-1
CATSSGLAEETQYF	TRBV15	TRBJ2-5
CASNSPSGSYEQYF	TRBV5-1	TRBJ2-7
CSARTGQSTDTQYF	TRBV20-1	TRBJ2-3
CASMGIGGGYYGYTF	TRBV27	TRBJ1-2
CSASLPTGFSYEQYF	TRBV20-1	TRBJ2-7
CARSLASGEGTGELFF	TRBV5-3	TRBJ2-2
CASSPTALTEAFF	TRBV6-1	TRBJ1-1
CASSFSGGPETQYF	TRBV7-2	TRBJ2-5
CSARDVGQGSGHEQFF	TRBV20-1	TRBJ2-1
CATSRVSGNEQFF	TRBV15	TRBJ2-1
CSAPFTRVVGSPLHF	TRBV20-1	TRBJ1-6
CSARSPIVKTQYF	TRBV20-1	TRBJ2-5
CASSQGAMNTEAFF	TRBV3-1	TRBJ1-1